This T cell receptor (beta chain) came from a study of blood T cell repertoires in COVID-19. Background on the study: From the United States, Italy and Spain came samples of acute and convalescent COVID-19.

Clones were read by immunoSEQ multiplex PCR, and TCRdb kept only the in-frame ones, dropping some. Found here are over 150,000 clones, about 88% of them singletons; the top ten hold around 7%. CDR1 is SQVTM, CDR2 ANQGSEA, per germline. Trimming left V 2 bases short and J 7 bases short, with 3 bases between. There are 10 residues in the CDR3. What was sequenced was PBMCs or T cells enriched from blood (not recorded which). The origin of this receptor is a man aged 50-60 years who had recovered from COVID-19. The genes are TRBV29-1 and TRBJ1-5; D is unresolved. The DNA for the CDR3 is TGCAGCGTTGAAAGCCAGCCCCAGCATTTT. It is translated as CSVESQPQHF.